This TCR beta chain was observed in a study of technical replicates of blood from a few donors (dated by TCRdb to 2016 to 2017). Relative to germline, V is missing 0 bases and J is missing 3 bases, with 10 bases of the junction outside any gene match. The CDR3 goes from the cysteine to the phenylalanine over 18 residues. The only DNA kept is the CDR3, 54 bases in frame from the first base. Based on the germline V gene, the CDR1 and CDR2 sequences are SGHDN and FVKESK. Details on this clone: It lacks a known antigen. Per-base qualities were not stored, and no clone one base away is much larger.

Library preparation used the immunoSEQ multiplex PCR assay. TCRdb mirrors the immuneACCESS table, restricted to in-frame sequences. Some clones are absent from its copies; in checked studies, under half trace to an unresolved V gene, and the reason for the others is unknown. Counted in this sample were about 88,000 clones; just under 95% of them appeared once. Clones ranked in the top ten supply around 0.24% of the sample. The rearrangement combines TRBV14 with TRBJ2-3; 9 bases in the junction line up with TRBD2. The sample was T cells isolated from PBMCs. This sequence originates from a human donor in good health. At the DNA level, the sequence is TGTGCCAGCAGCCAAGATGGCCCGCTAGCGGGGTTTACAGATACGCAGTATTTT. Translation gives CASSQDGPLAGFTDTQYF.